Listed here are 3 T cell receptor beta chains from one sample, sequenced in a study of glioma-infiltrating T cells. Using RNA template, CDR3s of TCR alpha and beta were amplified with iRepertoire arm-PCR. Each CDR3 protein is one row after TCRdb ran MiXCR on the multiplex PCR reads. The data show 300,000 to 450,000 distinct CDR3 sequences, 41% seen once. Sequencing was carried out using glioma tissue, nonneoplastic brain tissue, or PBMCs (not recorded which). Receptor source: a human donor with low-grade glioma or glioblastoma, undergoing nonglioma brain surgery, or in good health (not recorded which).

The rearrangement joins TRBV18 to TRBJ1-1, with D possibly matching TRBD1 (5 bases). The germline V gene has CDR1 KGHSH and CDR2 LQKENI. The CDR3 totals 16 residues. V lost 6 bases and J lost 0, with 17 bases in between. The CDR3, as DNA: TGTGCCAGCTCGCAGATGGACATCTCGGTGAACACTGAAGCTTTCTTT. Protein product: CASSQMDISVNTEAFF.

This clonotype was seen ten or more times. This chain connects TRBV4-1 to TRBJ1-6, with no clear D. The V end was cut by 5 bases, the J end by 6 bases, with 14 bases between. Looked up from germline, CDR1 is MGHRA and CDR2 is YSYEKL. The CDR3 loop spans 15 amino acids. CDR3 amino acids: CASSSFLDPNSPLHF. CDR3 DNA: TGCGCCAGCAGCTCATTCCTGGACCCTAATTCACCCCTCCACTTT.

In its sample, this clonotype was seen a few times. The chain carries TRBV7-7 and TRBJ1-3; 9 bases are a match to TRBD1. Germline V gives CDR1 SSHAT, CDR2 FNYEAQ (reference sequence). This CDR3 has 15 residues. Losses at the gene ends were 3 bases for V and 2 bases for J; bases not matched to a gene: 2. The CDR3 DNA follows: TGTGCCAGCAGCTTGGGACAGGGAACTGGAAACACCATATATTTT. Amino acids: CASSLGQGTGNTIYF.